Sequencing of this T cell receptor (beta chain) was carried out in a study of T cells in Graves' hyperthyroidism and ophthalmopathy (dated by TCRdb to between 2018 and 2021). Context from the whole study: Peripheral blood was sampled at the time of initial diagnosis, prior to any treatment. To identify distinguishing TCR V-J signatures, a discovery cohort of around 100 patients was used, comprising 43 with Graves' ophthalmopathy and around 60 with stable Graves' hyperthyroidism. An independent validation cohort of about 20 hyperthyroidism patients and about 15 patients who later progressed to ophthalmopathy tested prospective prediction of ophthalmopathy. The 95 to 100 discovery patients were randomly split 7:3 into training and test sets. The study also compared thyroid tissue and blood T-cell repertoires from about six Graves' hyperthyroidism patients. Once sampling was done, hyperthyroidism patients were given methimazole at a starting dose of 30 mg daily, whereas ophthalmopathy patients were given high-dose intravenous methylprednisolone. The paper reports TCR Vbeta CDR3 sequencing of about 140 peripheral blood samples: 43 ophthalmopathy, under 85 hyperthyroidism and approximately 17 progressor patients.

V is cut by 3 bases and J by 3 bases, and the space between the germline ends is 11 bases. The germline V gene provides CDR1 MGHDK and CDR2 SYGVNS. The CDR3, from cysteine to phenylalanine, totals 15 residues. Only CDR3 DNA is held: 45 bases, read in frame from base 1. Moderately to severely active disease, a Clinical Activity Score of at least 3, a NOSPECS grade of at least 4, and a duration under 3 months were present in ophthalmopathy patients. Exclusion was applied to patients with uncontrolled infections, other autoimmune diseases, pregnancy or lactation. Clinical symptoms, serum thyroxine and TRAb, thyroid ultrasound, and orbital computed tomography formed the basis for the diagnoses. Ficoll-Paque density gradient centrifugation was used to isolate PBMCs from 9.5 to 10 ml of fresh peripheral blood. Total RNA was extracted using Trizol reagent, and RNA quality was assessed on an Agilent 2100 Bioanalyzer.

What the authors observed across the whole study: Blood samples also contained most of the expanded thyroid clonotypes (frequency above 0.001), which suggests that blood repertoires may reflect thyroid immune responses. Sample size was not statistically predetermined, and blinding of investigators to group allocation was not performed. In cross-validation, a model built on a 13 V-J signature told ophthalmopathy apart from stable hyperthyroidism with approximately 91% sensitivity and roughly 82% specificity, and in testing the same model reached 80%/75%. In validation, progression to ophthalmopathy was predicted by the model with 70.59% sensitivity and under 85% specificity, a median of approximately 6.5 months before onset.

Amplification of TCR beta CDR3 regions was carried out from RNA transcripts. For the first round of RT-PCR on the TCR CDR3, the HTBI primer set was used together with the Qiagen OneStep RT-PCR kit. A second multiplex PCR round built the libraries, followed by size selection and purification. Paired-end sequencing of the libraries was performed with 100 bp reads on an Illumina HiSeq2000. The published analysis was carried out like this. SOAPnuke was used to process the raw data, with reads discarded if the reads contained adapters or uncalled bases, had a mean Phred below 15, or lacked an exact constant-primer or identifier match. High-quality paired reads were merged with COPE v1.2.5, and unique nucleotide sequences were defined as clonotypes. MiTCR v1.1 was used to align the clonotypes against IMGT TRBV, TRBD and TRBJ reference segments. The analysis was restricted to V-J combinations with a frequency above 0.0001, which together covered 99% to 99.2% of the repertoires. A TCS score was defined as the ratio of F50 (clonal expansion) to E x V (chaos), with BLOSUM62-based TCRdist applied between CDR3 peptides within each V-J. Welch's t-statistics and random forest reduced 500 to 650 V-J features to under 15, which were used in a naive Bayes classifier (R e1071). TCRdb handled the public reads itself, with Q25 trimming in fastp and clone calling in MiXCR, and kept productive beta chains. Entries that share a CDR3 protein sequence are merged under the most common genes and DNA. These V and J calls are TCRdb output, not the study's own analysis. In this sample the table shows about 410,000 distinct CDR3 sequences, about 15% of which occur a single time. About 12% of the sample goes to the ten largest clones.

The table lists this clonotype with many counts. The target of this receptor is not known. One base away there is no much larger clone; base qualities are not given. The receptor was derived from a man aged 18 to 29 with Graves' ophthalmopathy. The chain is made from TRBV25-1 and TRBJ1-4, with TRBD1 tentatively as D gene (5 bases match). Sequencing was performed on blood. The CDR3: CASSDQGRANEKLFF. The DNA is TGTGCCAGCAGTGACCAGGGAAGAGCTAATGAAAAACTGTTTTTT. The CDR3 plus the reference TRBV25-1 and TRBJ1-4 genes for the other parts give the full variable domain: EADIYQTPRYLVIGTGKKITLECSQTMGHDKMYWYQQDPGMELHLIHYSYGVNSTEKGDLSSESTVSRIRTEHFPLTLESARPSHTSQYLCASSDQGRANEKLFFGSGTQLSVL.